This T cell receptor (beta chain) derives from a study of T-cell memory formation after mild COVID-19. Whole-study findings and limits: Clones shrinking between day 15 and 85 showed a balanced CD4/CD8 split, and those that grew later tilted toward CD4+.

One entry per CDR3 protein results from TCRdb running MiXCR on the 5' RACE reads. Here the sample spans roughly 610,000 distinct CDR3 sequences, roughly 17% being singletons. This clonotype was found a few times. Its antigen is as yet unknown. The receptor's source is an adult woman who had mild COVID-19 (a few samples of this study predate the infection). Cell type and time point are not known. Material: PBMCs or a T cell subset sorted from them (not recorded which).

CDR3 region: CASSLVIVPYEQYF. In DNA, the CDR3 is TGTGCCAGCAGCTTAGTTATAGTCCCCTACGAGCAGTACTTC. The chain carries TRBV7-9 and TRBJ2-7; D not certain. Germline lookup yields CDR1 SEHNR and CDR2 FQNEAQ (reference sequence). The CDR3 loop spans 14 amino acids. Trimming removed 1 base from V and 2 bases from J, with 9 bases in between.